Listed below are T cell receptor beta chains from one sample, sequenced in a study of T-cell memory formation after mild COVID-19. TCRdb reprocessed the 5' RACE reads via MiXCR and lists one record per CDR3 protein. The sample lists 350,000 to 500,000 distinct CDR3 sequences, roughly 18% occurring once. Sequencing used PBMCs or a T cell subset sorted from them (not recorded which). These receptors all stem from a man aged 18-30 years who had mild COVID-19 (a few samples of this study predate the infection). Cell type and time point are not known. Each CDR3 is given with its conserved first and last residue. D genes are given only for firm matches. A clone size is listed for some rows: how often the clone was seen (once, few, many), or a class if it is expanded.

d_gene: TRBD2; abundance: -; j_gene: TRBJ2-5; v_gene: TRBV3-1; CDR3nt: TGTGCCAGCAGCGGACGAACGGTCACTAGCGGGGACCAAGAGACCCAGTACTTC; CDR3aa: CASSGRTVTSGDQETQYF
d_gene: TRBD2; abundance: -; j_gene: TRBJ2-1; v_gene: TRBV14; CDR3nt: TGTGCCAGCAGGCCTAGCGGCCATTACGGTGAGCAGTTCTTC; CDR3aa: CASRPSGHYGEQFF
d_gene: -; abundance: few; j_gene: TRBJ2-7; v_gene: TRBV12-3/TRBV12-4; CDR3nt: TGTGCCAGCAGGACCTCCGACAGTCTAGACGAGCAGTACTTC; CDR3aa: CASRTSDSLDEQYF
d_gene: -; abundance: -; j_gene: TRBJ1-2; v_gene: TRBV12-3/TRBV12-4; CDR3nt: TGTGCCAGCGGAAGAACAGGGTTAGGCTATGGCTACACCTTC; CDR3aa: CASGRTGLGYGYTF
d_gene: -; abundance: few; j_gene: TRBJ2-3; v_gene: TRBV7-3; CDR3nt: TGTGCCAGCAGCTTATGGGAAACAGATACGCAGTATTTT; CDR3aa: CASSLWETDTQYF
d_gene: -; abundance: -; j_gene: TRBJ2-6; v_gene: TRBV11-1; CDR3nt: TGTGCCAGCAGCTTAAGCCCGCGGACCCGAGGTGTCAACGTCCTGACTTTC; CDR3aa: CASSLSPRTRGVNVLTF
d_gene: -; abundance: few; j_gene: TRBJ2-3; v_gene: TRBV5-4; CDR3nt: TGTGCCAGCAGCTGGTGGGGCACAGATACGCAGTATTTT; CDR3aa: CASSWWGTDTQYF
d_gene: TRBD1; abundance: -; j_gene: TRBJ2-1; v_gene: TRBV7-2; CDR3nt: TGTGCCAGCAGCTTCGGACAGGGCCAGCAGTTCTTC; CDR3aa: CASSFGQGQQFF
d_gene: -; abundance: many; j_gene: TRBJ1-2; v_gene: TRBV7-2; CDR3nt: TGTGCCAGCAGGTCCCGGGGGTTCAGGATCTTAGCTAACTATGGCTACACCTTC; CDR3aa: CASRSRGFRILANYGYTF
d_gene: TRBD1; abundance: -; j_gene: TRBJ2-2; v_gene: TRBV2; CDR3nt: TGTGCCAGCAGTACGGGACAGGGGACCGGGGAGCTGTTTTTT; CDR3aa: CASSTGQGTGELFF
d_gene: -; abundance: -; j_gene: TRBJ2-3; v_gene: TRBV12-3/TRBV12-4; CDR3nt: TGTGCCAGCAGCCCCCAGAGGGCTACAGATACGCAGTATTTT; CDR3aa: CASSPQRATDTQYF
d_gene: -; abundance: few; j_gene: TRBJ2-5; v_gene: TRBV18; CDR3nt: TGTGCCAGCTCACCTACTAGCTGGCAAGAGACCCAGTACTTC; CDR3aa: CASSPTSWQETQYF
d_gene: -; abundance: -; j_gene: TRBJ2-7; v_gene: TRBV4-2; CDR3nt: TGTGCCAGCAGCCAAGAGCGGGGTCCCACCTACGAGCAGTACTTC; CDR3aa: CASSQERGPTYEQYF
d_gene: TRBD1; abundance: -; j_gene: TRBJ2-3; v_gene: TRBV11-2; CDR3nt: TGTGCCAGCAGCTTTAGGCAGGGGGGCACAGATACGCAGTATTTT; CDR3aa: CASSFRQGGTDTQYF
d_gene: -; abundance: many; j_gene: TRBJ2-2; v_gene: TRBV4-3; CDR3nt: TGCGCCAGCAGCCAAGAAGGAATCGGGGCCACGAACACCGGGGAGCTGTTTTTT; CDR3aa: CASSQEGIGATNTGELFF
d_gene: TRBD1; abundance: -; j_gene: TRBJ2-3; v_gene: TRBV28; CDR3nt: TGTGCCAGCAGCGATGGGACAGGGGGCCCAGATACGCAGTATTTT; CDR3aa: CASSDGTGGPDTQYF
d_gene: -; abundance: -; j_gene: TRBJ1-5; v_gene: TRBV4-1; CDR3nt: TGCGCCAGCAGCCAAGAATTGGCCGGATCGGCGCCCCAGCATTTT; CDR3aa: CASSQELAGSAPQHF
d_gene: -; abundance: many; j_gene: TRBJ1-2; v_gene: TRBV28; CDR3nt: TGTGCCAGCATTAGTATGACTAACTATGGCTACACCTTC; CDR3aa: CASISMTNYGYTF
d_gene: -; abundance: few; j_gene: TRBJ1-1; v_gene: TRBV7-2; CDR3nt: TGTGCCAGCAGCTTTCAGGGAAGGGCTGAAGCTTTCTTT; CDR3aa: CASSFQGRAEAFF
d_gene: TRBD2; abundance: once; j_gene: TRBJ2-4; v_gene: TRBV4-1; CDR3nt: TGCGCCAGCAGCCCGACAAGACTAGCGGGTCTAGCCAAAAACATTCAGTACTTC; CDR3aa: CASSPTRLAGLAKNIQYF
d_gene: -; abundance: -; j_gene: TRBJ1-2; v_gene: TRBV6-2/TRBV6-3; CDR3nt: TGTGCCAGCACCTTTACCTTGGGCGGATTGACCTATGGCTACACCTTC; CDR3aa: CASTFTLGGLTYGYTF
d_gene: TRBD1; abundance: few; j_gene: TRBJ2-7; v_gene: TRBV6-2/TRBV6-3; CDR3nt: TGTGCCAGCAGCCAGGGACAGGGATCGTACTTC; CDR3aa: CASSQGQGSYF
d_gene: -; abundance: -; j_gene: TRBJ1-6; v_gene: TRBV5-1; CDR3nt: TGCGCCAGCAGCGGGAACGGGGCTCGGAATTCACCCCTCCACTTT; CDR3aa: CASSGNGARNSPLHF
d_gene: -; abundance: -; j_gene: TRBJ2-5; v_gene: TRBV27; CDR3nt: TGTGCCAGCAGTGAGAGGTGGGAGACCCAGTACTTC; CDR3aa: CASSERWETQYF
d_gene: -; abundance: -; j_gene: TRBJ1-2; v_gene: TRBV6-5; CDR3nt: TGTGCCAGCAGTCCAACAATTAACTATGGCTACACCTTC; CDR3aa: CASSPTINYGYTF
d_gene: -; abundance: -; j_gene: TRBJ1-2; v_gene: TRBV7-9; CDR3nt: TGTGCCAGCAGCTTAGCGCAACAGTTCTATGGCTACACCTTC; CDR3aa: CASSLAQQFYGYTF
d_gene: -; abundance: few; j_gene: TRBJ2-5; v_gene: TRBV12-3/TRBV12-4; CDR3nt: TGTGCCAGCAGTTCGGGGGAGTGGGAGACCCAGTACTTC; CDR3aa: CASSSGEWETQYF
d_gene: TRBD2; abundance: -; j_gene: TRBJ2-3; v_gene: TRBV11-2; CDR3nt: TGTGCCAGCAGCTTACCGGCTAGCGGGGGGGAGTTGTATTTT; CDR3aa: CASSLPASGGELYF
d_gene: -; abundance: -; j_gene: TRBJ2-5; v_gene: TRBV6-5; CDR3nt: TGTGCCAGCAGAGAAACCCAAGAGACCCAGTACTTC; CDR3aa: CASRETQETQYF
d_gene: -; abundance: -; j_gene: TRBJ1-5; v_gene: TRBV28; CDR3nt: TGTGCCAGCAGTCTAGGAGGTAGGCGCAATCAGCCCCAGCATTTT; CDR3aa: CASSLGGRRNQPQHF
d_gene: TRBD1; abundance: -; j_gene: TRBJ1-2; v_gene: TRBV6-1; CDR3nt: TGTGCCAGCAGTGAATACCTTGGCAGGGACAGCTATGGCTACACCTTC; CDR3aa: CASSEYLGRDSYGYTF
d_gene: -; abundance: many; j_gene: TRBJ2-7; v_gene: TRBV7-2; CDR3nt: TGTGCCAGCAGCTCACGGACCCTAGACTACGAGCAGTACTTC; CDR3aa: CASSSRTLDYEQYF
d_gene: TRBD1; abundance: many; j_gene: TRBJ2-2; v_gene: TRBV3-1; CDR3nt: TGTGCCGTGGGGACAGAACCAATCCTGAACACCGGGGAGCTGTTTTTT; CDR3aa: CAVGTEPILNTGELFF
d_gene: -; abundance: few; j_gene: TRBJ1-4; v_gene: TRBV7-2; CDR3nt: TGTGCCAGCAGCTTAGCGCTTTATGATTTGGGTGAAAAACTGTTTTTT; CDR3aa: CASSLALYDLGEKLFF
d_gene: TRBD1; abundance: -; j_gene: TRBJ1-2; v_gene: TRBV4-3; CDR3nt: TGCGCCAGCAGCCCCGAGACAGGGGGCTATGGCTACACCTTC; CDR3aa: CASSPETGGYGYTF
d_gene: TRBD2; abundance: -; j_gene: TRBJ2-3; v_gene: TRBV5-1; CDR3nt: TGCGCCAGCACCCAGACTAGCGGGTACACAGATACGCAGTATTTT; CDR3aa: CASTQTSGYTDTQYF
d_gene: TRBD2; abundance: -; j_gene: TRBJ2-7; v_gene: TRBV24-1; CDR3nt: TGTGCCACGGGGAGGGACGAGCAGTACTTC; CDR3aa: CATGRDEQYF
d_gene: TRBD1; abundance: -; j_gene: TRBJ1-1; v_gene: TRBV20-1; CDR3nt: TGCAGTGCTAGAAGGGGACAGGGGGGCACTGAAGCTTTCTTT; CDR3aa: CSARRGQGGTEAFF
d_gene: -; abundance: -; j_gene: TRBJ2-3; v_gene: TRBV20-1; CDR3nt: TGCAGTGCTAGAAAGGGAGATACGCAGTATTTT; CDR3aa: CSARKGDTQYF
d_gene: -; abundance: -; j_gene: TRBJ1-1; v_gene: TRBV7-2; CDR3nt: TGTGCCAGCAGCCAGGGATGGGGACTTGAAGCTTTCTTT; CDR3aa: CASSQGWGLEAFF
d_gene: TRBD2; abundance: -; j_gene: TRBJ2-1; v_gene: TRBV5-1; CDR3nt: TGCGCCAGCAGCTCTAGCGGGGCGAGCTCCTACAATGAGCAGTTCTTC; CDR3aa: CASSSSGASSYNEQFF
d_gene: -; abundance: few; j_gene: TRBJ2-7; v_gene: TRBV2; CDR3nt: TGTGCCAGCAGTGAAGGACAGACCTACGAGCAGTACTTC; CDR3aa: CASSEGQTYEQYF
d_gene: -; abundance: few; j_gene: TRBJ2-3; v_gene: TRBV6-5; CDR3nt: TGTGCCAGCAGAGGGGGGGCCACAGATACGCAGTATTTT; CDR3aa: CASRGGATDTQYF
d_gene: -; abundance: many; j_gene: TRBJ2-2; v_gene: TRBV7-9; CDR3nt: TGTGCCAGCAGCTGGGCATTCAAGAACACCGGGGAGCTGTTTTTT; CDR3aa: CASSWAFKNTGELFF
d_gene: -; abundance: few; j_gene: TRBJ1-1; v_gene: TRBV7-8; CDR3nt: TGTGCCAGCAGCAGTCCTGACAGCCTACGGGCTTTCTTT; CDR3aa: CASSSPDSLRAFF
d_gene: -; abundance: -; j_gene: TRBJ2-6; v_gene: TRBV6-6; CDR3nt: TGTGCCAGCAGTACCCGGGAAGTGGCCAACGTCCTGACTTTC; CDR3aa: CASSTREVANVLTF
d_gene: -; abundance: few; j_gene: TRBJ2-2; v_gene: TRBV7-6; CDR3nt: TGTGCCAGCAGCACGGACGCCGGGGAGCTGTTTTTT; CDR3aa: CASSTDAGELFF
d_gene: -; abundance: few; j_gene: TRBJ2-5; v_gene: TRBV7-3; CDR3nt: TGTGCCAGCAGCAACTTAGGGAGGGAGACCCAGTACTTC; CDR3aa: CASSNLGRETQYF
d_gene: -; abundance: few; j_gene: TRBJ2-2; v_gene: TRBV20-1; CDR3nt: TGCAGTGCTAGTAAACAGGGTGGCACCGGGGAGCTGTTTTTT; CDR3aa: CSASKQGGTGELFF
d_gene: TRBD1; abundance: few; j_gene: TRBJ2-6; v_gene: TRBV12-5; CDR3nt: TGTGCTAGTGGTACCTTTGGACAGGGGACGAACTCTGGGGCCAACGTCCTGACTTTC; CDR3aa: CASGTFGQGTNSGANVLTF
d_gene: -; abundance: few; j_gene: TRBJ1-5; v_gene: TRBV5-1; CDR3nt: TGCGCCAGCAGCTTGAGACACACCAATAGCAATCAGCCCCAGCATTTT; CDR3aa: CASSLRHTNSNQPQHF
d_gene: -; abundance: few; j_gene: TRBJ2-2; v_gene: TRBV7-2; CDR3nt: TGTGCCAGCAGCTTAAATGCATTTGCCGGGGAGCTGTTTTTT; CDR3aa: CASSLNAFAGELFF
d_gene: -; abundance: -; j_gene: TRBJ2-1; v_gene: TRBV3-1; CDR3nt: TGTGCCAGCAGCCATACCGGGGGCCTCTACAATGAGCAGTTCTTC; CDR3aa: CASSHTGGLYNEQFF
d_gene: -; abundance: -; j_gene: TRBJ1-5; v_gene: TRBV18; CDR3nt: TGTGCCAGCTCACCAGAGGCCGGCATGGAGGGACAGCCCCAGCATTTT; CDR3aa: CASSPEAGMEGQPQHF
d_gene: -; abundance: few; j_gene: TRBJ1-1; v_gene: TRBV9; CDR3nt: TGTGCCAGCAGCTTTTGGAGGGATACTGAAGCTTTCTTT; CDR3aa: CASSFWRDTEAFF
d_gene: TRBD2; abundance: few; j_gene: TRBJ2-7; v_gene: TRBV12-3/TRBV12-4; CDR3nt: TGTGCCAGCAGTAAGGGACTAGCGGGGGGCCACTACGAGCAGTACTTC; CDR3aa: CASSKGLAGGHYEQYF
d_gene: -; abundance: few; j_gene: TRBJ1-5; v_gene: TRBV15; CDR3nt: TGTGCCACCAGCAGAGACAACAGGGTTTGGGGTCAGCCCCAGCATTTT; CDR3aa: CATSRDNRVWGQPQHF